A single sample gave rise to the 18 T cell receptor beta chains below, sequenced in a study of blood T cells in healthy people across ages. A sample-barcoded 5' primer and a J-beta primer mix were used in a second PCR of about 6 to 12 cycles. TCRdb fed the 5' RACE reads into MiXCR, producing one record per CDR3 protein. The sample has 650,000 to 1,000,000 distinct CDR3 sequences, approximately 35% seen once; the top ten hold 10% to 15%. Source material: blood. These receptors were taken from a man aged 18 to 29 in good health.

This clonotype was observed a handful of times. The rearrangement uses TRBV9 and TRBJ2-3; 10 bases line up with TRBD2. The CDR3 is 16 amino acids. The J segment lost 5 bases and the V segment lost 4 bases, leaving 10 bases of the junction unmatched. Germline V lookup: CDR1 SGDLS, CDR2 YYNGEE. The CDR3 is CASSPPSGGARDTQYF. DNA of the CDR3: TGTGCCAGCAGCCCCCCCAGCGGGGGGGCGAGAGATACGCAGTATTTT. The full variable domain, its missing parts supplied by reference TRBV9 and TRBJ2-3, is DSGVTQTPKHLITATGQRVTLRCSPRSGDLSVYWYQQSLDQGLQFLIQYYNGEERAKGNILERFSAQQFPDLHSELNLSSLELGDSALYFCASSPPSGGARDTQYFGPGTRLTVL.

This chain joins TRBV2 and TRBJ2-4; D not resolved. V dropped 5 bases and J dropped 0 bases, with 14 bases sitting between them. This CDR3 has 16 amino acids. Germline CDR1 SNHLY, CDR2 FYNNEI. This CDR3 reads CASSSSVPIAKNIQYF. The CDR3 DNA sequence: TGTGCCAGCAGTTCAAGTGTCCCGATAGCCAAAAACATTCAGTACTTC.

This clonotype was seen more than once but under ten times. The chain carries TRBV27 and TRBJ1-6; D unclear. The V gene's germline CDR1 is MNHEY and CDR2 SMNVEV (reference sequence). This CDR3 is 17 amino acids long. The V and J ends lost 1 base and 6 bases respectively, with 16 bases between them. The CDR3 sequence: CASSLFVGENPNSPLHF. CDR3 coding DNA: TGTGCCAGCAGTTTATTTGTGGGCGAGAACCCTAATTCACCCCTCCACTTT.

This chain joins TRBV7-2 and TRBJ1-4; D remains unclear. With 1 base removed from V and 0 bases from J, the gap between germline ends came to 9 bases. CDR3 length: 16 residues. The germline V gene encodes CDR1 SGHTA and CDR2 FQGNSA. CDR3 nucleotides: TGTGCCAGCAGCTTAGATGGCAGACCAACTAATGAAAAACTGTTTTTT. This encodes CASSLDGRPTNEKLFF.

The J gene is TRBJ1-5, the V gene TRBV5-6; D may be TRBD1 (5 bases). Per the germline V gene, CDR1 is SGHDT and CDR2 is YYEEEE. The germline V and J ends were trimmed by 0 bases and 0 bases, with 13 bases remaining between them. CDR3 length: 17 residues. DNA of the CDR3: TGTGCCAGCAGCTTGGGGGTGGACATCGGTAGCAATCAGCCCCAGCATTTT. Amino acids: CASSLGVDIGSNQPQHF.

The chain is built from TRBV7-2 and TRBJ1-2; TRBD1 matches 8 bases. Germline V gene data show CDR1 as SGHTA and CDR2 as FQGNSA. V shed 4 bases, J shed 5 bases, and the junction held 12 bases outside the gene matches. The CDR3 covers 16 residues. In DNA form, the CDR3 reads TGTGCCAGCAGCTCTCGGGCGGGGGACAGGACTTATGGCTACACCTTC. Its translation is CASSSRAGDRTYGYTF.

J is TRBJ1-5 and V is TRBV28; D remains ambiguous. Trimming stripped 6 bases from V and 4 bases from J, with 16 bases between. Germline V gene lookup returns CDR1 MDHEN and CDR2 SYDVKM. CDR3 length: 15 amino acids. CDR3 protein: CASRPAPWGNQPQHF. The CDR3 nucleotides read TGTGCCAGCAGGCCGGCCCCCTGGGGTAATCAGCCCCAGCATTTT. Looking up the rest from reference TRBV28 and TRBJ1-5 gives the full variable domain: DVKVTQSSRYLVKRTGEKVFLECVQDMDHENMFWYRQDPGLGLRLIYFSYDVKMKEKGDIPEGYSVSREKKERFSLILESASTNQTSMYLCASRPAPWGNQPQHFGDGTRLSIL.

This clonotype has only a few counts. This chain connects TRBV12-3 or TRBV12-4 to TRBJ2-5; TRBD1 matches at 10 bases. With 5 bases clipped from V and 5 bases from J, the junction kept 8 bases outside the gene matches. The CDR3 covers 15 residues. The CDR3 nucleotides are TGTGCCAGCAGTCCTGGGACAGGGGTTGTCGAGACCCAGTACTTC. This translates into CASSPGTGVVETQYF.

As concerns this clonotype: The junction does not match germline at one end; this may be a read error. The chain uses TRBV12-3 or TRBV12-4 and TRBJ1-2; no reliable D call. The CDR3 is 13 amino acids. The CDR3 spells CASRRTQNYGYTF. The CDR3 nucleotides read TGTGCCAGCAGACGGACGCAGAACTATGGTTACACCTTC.

This clonotype was seen more than once but under ten times. This chain joins TRBV20-1 and TRBJ1-1, with 11 bases lining up with TRBD1. Unmatched junction bases numbered 3, after V lost 7 bases and J lost 2 bases. The CDR3 has 13 amino acids. The germline V gene encodes CDR1 DFQATT and CDR2 SNEGSKA (reference sequence). DNA of the CDR3: TGCAGTGTCCGGACAGGGGGCAACACTGAAGCTTTCTTT. This translates into CSVRTGGNTEAFF.

This clonotype was observed a handful of times. The chain employs TRBV12-3 or TRBV12-4 and TRBJ1-2; weak D call: TRBD1 (6 bases). The CDR3 loop spans 15 amino acids. Trimming shortened V by 0 bases and J by 8 bases, and 16 bases separated the two germline ends. DNA of the CDR3: TGTGCCAGCAGTTTAGCGGCAGGGGTGACCACCGGCTACACCTTC. The encoded protein is CASSLAAGVTTGYTF.

This clonotype was recorded a few times. The chain uses TRBV2 and TRBJ1-2; D call uncertain. Deletions cut 7 bases from V and 3 bases from J, with 18 bases between. Germline-derived CDR1 and CDR2 are SNHLY and FYNNEI. This CDR3 has 15 amino acids. CDR3: CASTGGLPNYYGYTF. In DNA, the CDR3 is TGTGCCAGCACCGGCGGATTACCTAACTACTATGGCTACACCTTC. The complete variable domain, with remaining parts taken from reference TRBV2 and TRBJ1-2, reads EPEVTQTPSHQVTQMGQEVILRCVPISNHLYFYWYRQILGQKVEFLVSFYNNEISEKSEIFDDQFSVERPDGSNFTLKIRSTKLEDSAMYFCASTGGLPNYYGYTFGSGTRLTVV.

V and J are TRBV7-6 and TRBJ2-1, with D maybe TRBD1 (6 bases). CDR1 SGHVS and CDR2 FNYEAQ come from the germline V gene. The CDR3 has 15 amino acids. Trimming took 5 bases from V and 5 from J, leaving 16 bases between them. CDR3 region: CASSPRPWGHNEQFF. The CDR3 DNA is TGTGCCAGCAGCCCTCGGCCCTGGGGGCACAATGAGCAGTTCTTC.

V usage is TRBV3-1 and J usage is TRBJ1-1; D remains unclear. Trimming cost V 5 bases and J 2 bases, with 9 bases left between them. Germline-derived CDR1 and CDR2 are LGHDT and YNNKEL (reference sequence). The CDR3 contains 13 residues. The CDR3 region has the DNA TGTGCCAGCAGCTTCCAGCCAAACACTGAAGCTTTCTTT. Its translation: CASSFQPNTEAFF.

The sample holds a few counts of this clonotype. The chain is built from TRBV3-1 and TRBJ1-2; D remains unclear. CDR3 length: 13 residues. The V gene lost 0 bases and the J gene lost 1 base, with 3 bases spanning the gap. Germline CDR1 LGHDT, CDR2 YNNKEL (reference sequence). The chain's CDR3 is CASSQEFNYGYTF. DNA for the CDR3: TGTGCCAGCAGCCAAGAGTTTAACTATGGCTACACCTTC.

The chain carries TRBV5-1 and TRBJ1-1, with 7 bases aligning to TRBD1. J lost 2 bases, V lost 3 bases, and 4 bases had no gene match. CDR1 and CDR2 (germline): SGHRS, YFSETQ. The CDR3 is 14 amino acids. For the CDR3, the DNA is TGCGCCAGCAGCTCCCACAGGGGAAACACTGAAGCTTTCTTT. It translates to CASSSHRGNTEAFF.

V is TRBV4-3 and J is TRBJ2-2; D unclear. The CDR3 covers 16 residues. Germline CDR1 is LGHNA and CDR2 is YSLEER. V dropped 0 bases and J dropped 4 bases, with 12 bases sitting between them. In DNA form, the CDR3 reads TGCGCCAGCAGCCAAGATCATCGGTGGAGCACCGGGGAGCTGTTTTTT. This sequence encodes CASSQDHRWSTGELFF.

This clonotype was picked up one time. A clone one base away is much larger, so this may be a read error. The chain couples TRBV12-3 or TRBV12-4 to TRBJ1-2; the D is unclear. The CDR3 loop spans 13 amino acids. The V and J ends lost 5 bases and 8 bases respectively, with 15 bases between them. CDR3 in amino acids: CASSTLGMGGYTF. Written as DNA, the CDR3 is TGTGCCAGCAGTACCTTGGGTATGGGGGGCTACACCTTC.